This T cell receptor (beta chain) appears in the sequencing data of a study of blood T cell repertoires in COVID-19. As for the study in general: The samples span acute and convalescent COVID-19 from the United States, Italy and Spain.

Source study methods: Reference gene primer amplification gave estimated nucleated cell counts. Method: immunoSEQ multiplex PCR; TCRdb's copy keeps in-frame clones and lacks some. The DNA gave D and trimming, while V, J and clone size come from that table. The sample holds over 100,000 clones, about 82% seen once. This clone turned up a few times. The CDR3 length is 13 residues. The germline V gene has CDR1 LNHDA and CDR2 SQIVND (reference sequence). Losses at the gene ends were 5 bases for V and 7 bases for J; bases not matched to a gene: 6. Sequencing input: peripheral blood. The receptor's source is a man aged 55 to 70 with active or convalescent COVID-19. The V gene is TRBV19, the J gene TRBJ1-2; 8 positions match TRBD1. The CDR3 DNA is TGTGCCAGTAGTTTGGACAGGGTCGCTGGCTACACCTTC. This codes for CASSLDRVAGYTF.